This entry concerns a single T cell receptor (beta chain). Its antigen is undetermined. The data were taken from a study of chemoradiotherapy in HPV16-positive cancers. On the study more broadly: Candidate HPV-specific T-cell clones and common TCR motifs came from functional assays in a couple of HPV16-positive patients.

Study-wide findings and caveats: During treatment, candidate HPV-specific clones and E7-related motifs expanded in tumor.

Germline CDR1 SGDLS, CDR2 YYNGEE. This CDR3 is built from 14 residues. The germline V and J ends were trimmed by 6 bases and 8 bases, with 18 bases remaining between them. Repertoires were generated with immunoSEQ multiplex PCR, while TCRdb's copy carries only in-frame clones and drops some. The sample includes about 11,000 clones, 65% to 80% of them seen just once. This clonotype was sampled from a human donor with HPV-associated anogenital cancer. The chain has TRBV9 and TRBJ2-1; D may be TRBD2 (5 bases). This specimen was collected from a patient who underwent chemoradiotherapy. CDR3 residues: CASNPGSRADEQFF. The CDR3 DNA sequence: TGTGCCAGCAACCCCGGGTCAAGAGCGGATGAGCAGTTCTTC.